This T cell receptor beta chain was found in a study of blood T cell repertoires in COVID-19. Study information: T cells, B-cell-depleted T cells, or PBMCs provided the cDNA or gDNA that served as material.

Per germline, CDR1 LNHDA and CDR2 SQIVND (reference sequence). The CDR3 contains 19 residues. V was cut by 1 base and J by 0 bases, with 21 bases left in between. Original processing methods: Amplified reference gene primers provided the basis for estimating nucleated cell counts. The assay was immunoSEQ multiplex PCR, and TCRdb's table has in-frame clones only and misses some. That table furnishes V, J and clone size, whereas the DNA furnished D and trimming. The table has under 200,000 clones, 87% seen once; the top ten hold 20% to 25%. V usage is TRBV19 and J usage is TRBJ1-2; D is uncertain. The sample taken for sequencing was peripheral blood. The receptor was derived from a man aged 55 to 70 with active or convalescent COVID-19. The CDR3 loop reads CASSIAVGGRPRSNYGYTF. The DNA for the CDR3 is TGTGCCAGTAGTATAGCGGTGGGAGGCAGGCCCCGCTCTAACTATGGCTACACCTTC.